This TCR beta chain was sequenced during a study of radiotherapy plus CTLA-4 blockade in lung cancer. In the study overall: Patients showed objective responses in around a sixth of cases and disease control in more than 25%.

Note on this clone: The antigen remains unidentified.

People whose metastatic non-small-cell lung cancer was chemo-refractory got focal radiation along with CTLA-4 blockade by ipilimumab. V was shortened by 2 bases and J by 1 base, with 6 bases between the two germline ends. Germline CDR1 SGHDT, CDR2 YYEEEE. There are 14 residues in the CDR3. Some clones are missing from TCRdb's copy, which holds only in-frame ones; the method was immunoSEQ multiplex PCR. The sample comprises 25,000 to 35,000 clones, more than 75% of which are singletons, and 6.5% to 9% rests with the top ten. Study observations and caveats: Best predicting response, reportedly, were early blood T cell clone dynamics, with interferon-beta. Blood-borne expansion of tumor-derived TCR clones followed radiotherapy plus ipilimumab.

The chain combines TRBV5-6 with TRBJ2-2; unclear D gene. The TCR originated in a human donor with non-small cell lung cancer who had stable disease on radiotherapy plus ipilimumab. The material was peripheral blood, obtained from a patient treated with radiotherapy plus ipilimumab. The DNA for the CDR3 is TGTGCCAGCAGCTTAGTACAGAACACCGGGGAGCTGTTTTTT. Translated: CASSLVQNTGELFF. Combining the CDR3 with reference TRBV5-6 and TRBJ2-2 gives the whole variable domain DAGVTQSPTHLIKTRGQQVTLRCSPKSGHDTVSWYQQALGQGPQFIFQYYEEEERQRGNFPDRFSGHQFPNYSSELNVNALLLGDSALYLCASSLVQNTGELFFGEGSRLTVL.